This T cell receptor beta chain was captured by sequencing in a study of blood T cell repertoires in COVID-19. For the study at large: Donors in the United States, Italy and Spain gave samples during acute or convalescent COVID-19. The cDNA or gDNA used as material had been derived from T cells, B-cell-depleted T cells, or PBMCs.

There are 13 residues in the CDR3. Per the germline V gene, CDR1 is SGHRS and CDR2 is YFSETQ. V was cut by 4 bases and J by 10 bases, with 15 bases left in between. Per the original data handling: Nucleated cell number was recorded as an estimate derived from reference gene primer amplification. Sequencing used immunoSEQ multiplex PCR; TCRdb keeps in-frame clones, though not all of them. Clone size and V and J calls were adopted from that table, with D and trimming inferred from the DNA. This table has 300,000 or so clones, around 85% appearing once. Sequenced material: peripheral blood. J is TRBJ2-1 and V is TRBV5-1, with D perhaps TRBD1 (5 bases). This TCR was recovered from a woman aged 45-65 years with active or convalescent COVID-19. The CDR3 protein is CASSPLGATEQFF. The CDR3 coding sequence is TGCGCCAGCAGCCCCCTAGGGGCTACGGAGCAGTTCTTC. Using reference TRBV5-1 and TRBJ2-1 for the parts outside the CDR3, the full variable domain is KAGVTQTPRYLIKTRGQQVTLSCSPISGHRSVSWYQQTPGQGLQFLFEYFSETQRNKGNFPGRFSGRQFSNSRSEMNVSTLELGDSALYLCASSPLGATEQFFGPGTRLTVL.